This T cell receptor (beta chain) is from a study of cytomegalovirus exposure and HLA in healthy donors. In the study overall: Genetic ancestry analysis placed 81% of the 398 donors that were genotyped in the Caucasian-associated cluster.

Overall study findings and caveats: Some V segments (TRBV6-2 and TRBV6-3 among them) were excluded as indistinguishable. A later look showed TCR association rates differing by HLA locus, highest for DRB1 and lowest for HLA-C. The study had only CMV serostatus as immune exposure information.

This clone was seen a few times. Its antigen is not known. The germline CDR1 and CDR2 sequences are LNHDA and SQIVND (reference sequence). The CDR3 is 15 residues long. V lost 5 bases, J lost 4 bases, and 8 bases stayed unmatched. Primers for the PCR totalled 60 Vbeta and 13 Jbeta. The method was immunoSEQ multiplex PCR; TCRdb's version includes in-frame clones alone and lacks a portion of them. This table holds 190,000 or so clones, 80% found once. The origin of this receptor is a boy younger than 18 in good health and CMV-seronegative. The rearrangement links TRBV19 to TRBJ2-5; 9 bases match TRBD1. The specimen was PBMCs. The CDR3 region is CASSWGQGVGETQYF. The CDR3 DNA reads TGTGCCAGTAGTTGGGGACAGGGTGTGGGAGAGACCCAGTACTTC. Filled out from reference TRBV19 and TRBJ2-5, the complete variable domain reads DGGITQSPKYLFRKEGQNVTLSCEQNLNHDAMYWYRQDPGQGLRLIYYSQIVNDFQKGDIAEGYSVSREKKESFPLTVTSAQKNPTAFYLCASSWGQGVGETQYFGPGTRLLVL.